This T cell receptor beta chain came from a study of cytomegalovirus exposure and HLA in healthy donors. Germline V gives CDR1 SGHKS, CDR2 YYEKEE (reference sequence). J was trimmed by 6 bases and V by 4 bases; bases with no gene match: 10. This CDR3 is built from 15 residues. Study-level results: According to an earlier analysis, most TCR beta V segments yielded productive rearrangements about 87% or about 30% of the time. Both high specificity and high sensitivity reportedly marked the classifier's diagnosis of cytomegalovirus status. TCR beta V- and J-gene trimming, according to a later analysis, was linked to a missense DCLRE1C variant.

PCR primers comprised 60 Vbeta and 13 Jbeta primers. Assay: immunoSEQ multiplex PCR; the TCRdb copy retains only in-frame clones and omits some. The table shows some 120,000 clones, with under 80% occurring only once. This clone was recorded a few times. What it binds is unknown. The chain combines TRBV5-5 with TRBJ1-5; the match to TRBD1 covers 7 bases. The sequenced material came from PBMCs. The TCR originated in a middle-aged man in good health and CMV-seropositive. The CDR3 sequence: CASSRGTVETQPQHF. The CDR3 nucleotides are TGTGCCAGCAGCCGCGGGACAGTGGAGACTCAGCCCCAGCATTTT.